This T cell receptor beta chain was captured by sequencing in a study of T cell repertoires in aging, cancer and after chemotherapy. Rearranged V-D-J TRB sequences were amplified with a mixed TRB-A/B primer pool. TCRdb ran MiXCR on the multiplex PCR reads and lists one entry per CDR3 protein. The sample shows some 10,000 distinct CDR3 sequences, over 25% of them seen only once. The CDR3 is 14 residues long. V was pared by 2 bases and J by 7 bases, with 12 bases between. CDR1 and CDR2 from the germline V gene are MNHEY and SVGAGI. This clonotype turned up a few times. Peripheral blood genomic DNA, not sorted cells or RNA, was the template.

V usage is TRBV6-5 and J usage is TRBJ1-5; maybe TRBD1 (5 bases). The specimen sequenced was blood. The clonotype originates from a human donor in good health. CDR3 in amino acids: CASSYGGVTQPQHF. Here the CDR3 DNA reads TGTGCCAGCAGTTACGGGGGGGTCACGCAGCCCCAGCATTTT.